These T cell receptor beta chains were read from a single sample in a study of T cells in Graves' hyperthyroidism and ophthalmopathy. Each CDR3 protein is one row after TCRdb ran MiXCR on the multiplex PCR reads. The table shows over 450,000 distinct CDR3 sequences, with approximately 17% occurring only once. Sequencing was performed on blood. The receptors derive from a young woman with Graves' ophthalmopathy. Both conserved end residues are part of each CDR3. The D gene is left open where the match is weak. Size is omitted from some rows. Given values are once, few, many or a class for expanded clones.

many	-	16	TRBV12-3/TRBV12-4	TRBJ1-5	CASSLRRREARQPQHF	TGTGCCAGCAGTTTAAGACGACGGGAGGCAAGACAGCCCCAGCATTTT
-	-	15	TRBV29-1	TRBJ1-1	CSVGAGASFDTEAFF	TGCAGCGTGGGCGCCGGGGCCTCGTTCGACACTGAAGCTTTCTTT
-	-	15	TRBV4-1	TRBJ1-2	CASSQAWISNYGYTF	TGCGCCAGCAGCCAAGCGTGGATATCTAACTATGGCTACACCTTC
few	TRBD2	16	TRBV19	TRBJ2-7	CASSKTAGGGSYEQYF	TGTGCCAGTAGCAAGACAGCGGGAGGGGGTTCCTACGAGCAGTACTTC
-	-	14	TRBV19	TRBJ2-5	CASSINGARETQYF	TGTGCCAGTAGTATTAATGGGGCCCGGGAGACCCAGTACTTC
-	TRBD1	14	TRBV5-6	TRBJ1-2	CASSDRENNYGYTF	TGTGCCAGCAGTGACAGGGAAAACAACTATGGCTACACCTTC
-	-	10	TRBV30	TRBJ2-3	CAWRGDTQYF	TGTGCCTGGAGAGGGGATACGCAGTATTTT
few	-	14	TRBV4-3	TRBJ2-2	CASSQADNTGELFF	TGCGCCAGCAGCCAAGCCGATAACACCGGGGAGCTGTTTTTT
-	-	13	TRBV3-1	TRBJ2-7	CASSQVSQYEQYF	TGTGCCAGCAGCCAAGTCTCCCAGTACGAGCAGTACTTC
-	-	13	TRBV30	TRBJ2-7	CAWARRGQHEQYF	TGTGCCTGGGCCCGTCGGGGGCAGCACGAGCAGTACTTC